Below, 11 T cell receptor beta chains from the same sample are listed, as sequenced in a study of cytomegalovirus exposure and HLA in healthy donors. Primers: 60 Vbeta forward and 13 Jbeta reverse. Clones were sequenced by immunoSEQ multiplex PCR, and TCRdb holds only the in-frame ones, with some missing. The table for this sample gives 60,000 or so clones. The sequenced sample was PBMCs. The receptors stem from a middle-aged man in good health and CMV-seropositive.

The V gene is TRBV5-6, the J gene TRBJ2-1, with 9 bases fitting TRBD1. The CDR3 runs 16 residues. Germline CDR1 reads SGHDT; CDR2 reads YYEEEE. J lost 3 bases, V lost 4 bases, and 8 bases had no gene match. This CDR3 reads CASSALGQGVYNEQFF. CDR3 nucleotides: TGTGCCAGCAGCGCGCTGGGACAGGGCGTCTACAATGAGCAGTTCTTC.

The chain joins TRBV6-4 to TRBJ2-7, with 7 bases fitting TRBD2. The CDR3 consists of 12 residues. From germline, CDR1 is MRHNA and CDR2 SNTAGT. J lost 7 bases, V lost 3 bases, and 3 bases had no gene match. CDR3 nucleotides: TGTGCCAGCAGTGAGTATAGCGGGGAGCAGTACTTC. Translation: CASSEYSGEQYF.

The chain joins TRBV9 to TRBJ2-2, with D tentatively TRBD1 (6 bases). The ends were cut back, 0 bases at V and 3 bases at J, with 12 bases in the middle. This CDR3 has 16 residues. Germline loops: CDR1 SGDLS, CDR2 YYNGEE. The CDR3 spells CASSVGGGRDTGELFF. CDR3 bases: TGTGCCAGCAGCGTAGGAGGGGGTAGGGACACCGGGGAGCTGTTTTTT.

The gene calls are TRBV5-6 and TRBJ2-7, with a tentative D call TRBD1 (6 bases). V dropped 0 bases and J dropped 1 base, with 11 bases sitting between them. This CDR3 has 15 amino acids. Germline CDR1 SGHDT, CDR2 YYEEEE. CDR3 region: CASSLGGQGSYEQYF. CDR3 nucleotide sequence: TGTGCCAGCAGCTTGGGAGGCCAGGGGTCCTACGAGCAGTACTTC.

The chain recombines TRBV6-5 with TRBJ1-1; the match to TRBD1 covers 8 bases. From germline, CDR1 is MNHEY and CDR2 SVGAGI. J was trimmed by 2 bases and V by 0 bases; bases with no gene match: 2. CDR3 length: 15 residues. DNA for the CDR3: TGTGCCAGCAGTTACTCGGGACAGGCCAACACTGAAGCTTTCTTT. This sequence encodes CASSYSGQANTEAFF.

The CDR3 loop reads CASSQMGQGDGELFF. As DNA, the CDR3 is TGCGCCAGCAGCCAGATGGGGCAGGGTGACGGGGAGCTGTTTTTT. This chain links TRBV4-3 with TRBJ2-2; D perhaps matches TRBD1 (5 bases). V was shortened by 3 bases and J by 7 bases, with 15 bases between the two germline ends. Germline V gene sequence: CDR1 LGHNA, CDR2 YSLEER. The CDR3 spans 15 residues.

This chain's CDR3 is CASSSSSNQPQHF. The CDR3 region has the DNA TGTGCCAGCAGTTCGTCCAGCAATCAGCCCCAGCATTTT. This chain uses TRBV28 with TRBJ1-5; the D is unclear. The germline V gene encodes CDR1 MDHEN and CDR2 SYDVKM. This CDR3 is 13 amino acids long. V dropped 4 bases and J dropped 1 base, with 5 bases sitting between them. The variable domain in full, with the rest retrieved from reference TRBV28 and TRBJ1-5, is DVKVTQSSRYLVKRTGEKVFLECVQDMDHENMFWYRQDPGLGLRLIYFSYDVKMKEKGDIPEGYSVSREKKERFSLILESASTNQTSMYLCASSSSSNQPQHFGDGTRLSIL.

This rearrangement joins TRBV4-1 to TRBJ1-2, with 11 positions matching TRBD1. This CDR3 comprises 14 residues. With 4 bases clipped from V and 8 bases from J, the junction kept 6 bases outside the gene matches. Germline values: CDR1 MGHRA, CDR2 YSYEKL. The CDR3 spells CASSPSDRGRGYTF. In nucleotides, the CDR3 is TGCGCCAGCAGCCCCTCGGACAGGGGGCGAGGCTACACCTTC.

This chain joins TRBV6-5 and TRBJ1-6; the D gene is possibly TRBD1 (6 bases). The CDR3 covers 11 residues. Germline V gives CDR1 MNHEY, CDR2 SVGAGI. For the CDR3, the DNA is TGTGGAGGGGAGGGGGGTTCACCCCTCCACTTT. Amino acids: CGGEGGSPLHF.

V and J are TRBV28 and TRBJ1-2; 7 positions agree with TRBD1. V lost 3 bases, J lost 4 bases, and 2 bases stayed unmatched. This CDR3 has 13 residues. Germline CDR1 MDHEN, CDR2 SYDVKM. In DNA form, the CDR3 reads TGTGCCAGCAGTTTGAACAGGGGCTATGGCTACACCTTC. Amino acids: CASSLNRGYGYTF.

The CDR3: CASSEQGGTGELFF. DNA for the CDR3: TGTGCCAGCAGTGAACAGGGTGGCACCGGGGAGCTGTTTTTT. V is TRBV2 and J is TRBJ2-2, with TRBD1 as a possible D gene (5 bases). The germline CDR1 and CDR2 sequences are SNHLY and FYNNEI. The CDR3 is made up of 14 amino acids. The germline V and J ends were trimmed by 2 bases and 4 bases, with 8 bases remaining between them.